These T cell receptor beta chains were read from a single sample in a study of blood T cell repertoires in COVID-19. TCRdb keeps only in-frame clones here, not all; method: immunoSEQ multiplex PCR. In the table there are fewer than 60,000 clones, 75% to 90% of which are singletons. The specimen sequenced was peripheral blood. These receptors were taken from a man between 60 and 75 years old with acute or convalescent COVID-19. Each CDR3 is given with its conserved first and last residue. Fields, in order: V gene, D gene, clone size, J gene, CDR3 protein, CDR3 DNA. D genes are given only for firm matches. Expanded clones get a size class; other rows say once, few or many, or leave the size out.

TRBV2,TRBD2,few,TRBJ2-3,CASRGGLAFPDTQYF,TGTGCCAGCAGGGGAGGACTAGCGTTCCCAGATACGCAGTATTTT
TRBV27,NA,medium-sized,TRBJ2-1,CASSLPSSNEQFF,TGTGCCAGCAGTTTACCCTCTAGCAATGAGCAGTTCTTC
TRBV28,NA,NA,TRBJ2-3,CASSPAGLRTDTQYF,TGTGCCAGCAGCCCGGCGGGCCTGCGCACAGATACGCAGTATTTT
TRBV7-3,TRBD2,NA,TRBJ2-2,CASSFLNRGLAGVTGELFF,TGTGCCAGCAGCTTCTTAAACCGGGGACTAGCGGGAGTTACCGGGGAGCTGTTTTTT
TRBV5-1,TRBD2,NA,TRBJ2-3,CASSLVLAGDSDTQYF,TGCGCCAGCAGCTTGGTACTAGCGGGTGATTCAGATACGCAGTATTTT
TRBV5-1,TRBD2,once,TRBJ2-7,CASARGTSGSASSYEQYF,TGCGCCAGCGCCCGGGGGACTAGCGGGTCCGCTAGCTCCTACGAGCAGTACTTC
TRBV5-1,NA,NA,TRBJ1-1,CASSLGTFEGTEAFF,TGCGCCAGCAGCTTGGGGACTTTTGAGGGCACTGAAGCTTTCTTT
TRBV5-1,NA,once,TRBJ1-1,CASSLGIDRMNTEAFF,TGCGCCAGCAGCTTAGGTATCGACAGGATGAACACTGAAGCTTTCTTT
TRBV30,NA,NA,TRBJ2-7,CAWRTDRSEQYF,TGTGCCTGGAGGACCGACAGGAGTGAGCAGTACTTC
TRBV13,TRBD2,NA,TRBJ2-3,CASSFSGSSGGDTQYF,TGTGCCAGCAGCTTTAGCGGGAGTTCCGGAGGAGATACGCAGTATTTT
TRBV7-3,NA,NA,TRBJ2-5,CASSLSTSETQYF,TGTGCCAGCAGCTTATCAACTAGCGAGACCCAGTACTTC
TRBV10-1,TRBD2,NA,TRBJ2-1,CASSEYVSGSRGNEQFF,TGCGCCAGCAGTGAGTACGTTAGCGGGAGTCGGGGCAATGAGCAGTTCTTC
TRBV2,NA,few,TRBJ1-3,CASKAGNSGNTIYF,TGTGCCAGCAAAGCAGGGAACTCTGGAAACACCATATATTTT
TRBV5-1,NA,NA,TRBJ1-1,CASSLVVFSVSEAFF,TGCGCCAGCAGCTTGGTGGTGTTTAGCGTATCTGAAGCTTTCTTT
TRBV28,TRBD1,NA,TRBJ1-2,CASSTTGDYGYTF,TGTGCCAGCAGTACTACAGGGGACTATGGCTACACCTTC
TRBV7-8,TRBD2,NA,TRBJ2-2,CASSSLAGHTGELFF,TGTGCCAGCAGCTCCCTAGCGGGTCACACCGGGGAGCTGTTTTTT
TRBV19,NA,NA,TRBJ1-1,CASSRGQPREGTEAFF,TGTGCCAGTAGTAGAGGGCAGCCTCGGGAGGGCACTGAAGCTTTCTTT
TRBV5-1,NA,NA,TRBJ2-2,CASSLGGYHTGELFF,TGCGCCAGCAGCTTGGGAGGGTACCACACCGGGGAGCTGTTTTTT